The rows below give T cell receptor beta chains drawn from one sample of a study of beta chain features in type 1 diabetes. The table came from immunoSEQ multiplex PCR; TCRdb's copy has only in-frame clones and leaves some out. Altogether nearly 250,000 clones are present, roughly 13% being singletons, with the ten largest covering 0.025% to 0.03%. Sequenced: naive CD4+ T cells from blood. These receptors all stem from a woman aged 40 to 50 in good health. CDR3s include the opening cysteine and the closing phenylalanine or tryptophan. A D gene is named only where the DNA matches it firmly. Only some rows state a clone size, as once, few, many or a class for expanded clones.

V gene,J gene,D gene,clone size,CDR3 protein,CDR3 DNA
TRBV19,TRBJ2-1,.,.,CASSVGQILYNEQFF,TGTGCCAGTAGTGTAGGGCAAATCCTCTACAATGAGCAGTTCTTC
TRBV5-1,TRBJ2-7,.,few,CASNEGANYEQYF,TGCGCCAGCAATGAGGGAGCTAACTACGAGCAGTACTTC
TRBV4-1,TRBJ2-1,.,.,CASSLLGGNNEQFF,TGCGCCAGCAGCCTCCTAGGCGGTAACAATGAGCAGTTCTTC
TRBV9,TRBJ2-1,TRBD1,.,CASSGNRGRNEQFF,TGTGCCAGCAGCGGAAACAGGGGGAGAAATGAGCAGTTCTTC
TRBV5-4,TRBJ1-1,.,.,CASSPVGGTEAFF,TGTGCCAGCAGCCCCGTGGGAGGCACTGAAGCTTTCTTT
TRBV5-6,TRBJ2-5,.,few,CASSFRAPRRETQYF,TGTGCCAGCAGCTTTAGAGCCCCACGGAGGGAGACCCAGTACTTC
TRBV6-6,TRBJ1-6,.,.,CASSLQGNNSPLHF,TGTGCCAGCAGTCTCCAGGGGAATAATTCACCCCTCCACTTT
TRBV6-1,TRBJ2-5,.,.,CASSEGQGWFETQYF,TGTGCCAGCAGTGAAGGGCAGGGCTGGTTCGAGACCCAGTACTTC
TRBV5-4,TRBJ2-5,TRBD2,few,CASSPTGGGASGTQYF,TGTGCCAGCAGCCCGACGGGCGGGGGGGCGTCGGGGACCCAGTACTTC
TRBV7-8,TRBJ1-4,.,.,CASSGAGATNEKLFF,TGTGCCAGCAGCGGGGCAGGGGCTACTAATGAAAAACTGTTTTTT
TRBV4-1,TRBJ2-1,.,many,CASSRGPEQFF,TGCGCCAGCAGCCGGGGGCCCGAGCAGTTCTTC
TRBV23-1,TRBJ2-1,.,.,CASSHHGQYNEQFF,TGCGCCAGCAGCCATCATGGACAGTACAATGAGCAGTTCTTC
TRBV2,TRBJ2-1,TRBD1,.,CASRGDSTKFF,TGTGCCAGCAGGGGGGACAGCACCAAGTTCTTC
TRBV7-8,TRBJ2-7,.,.,CASSPSTGPSYEQYF,TGTGCCAGCAGCCCGAGTACAGGTCCCTCCTACGAGCAGTACTTC